Listed below are T cell receptor beta chains from one sample, sequenced in a study of blood T cell repertoires in COVID-19. Only in-frame clones appear in the TCRdb table, and some are missing; sequencing was by immunoSEQ multiplex PCR. Here the sample spans roughly 60,000 clones, 84% being singletons. The sequencing sample was made of peripheral blood. The source of these receptors is a woman in her fifties or sixties with acute or convalescent COVID-19. The CDR3 runs from the conserved cysteine through the conserved F or W. A D gene is named only where the DNA matches it firmly. Clone size is shown for a subset of rows, as once, few, many or a class of expanded clone.

size,V,J,D,DNA,CDR3
once,TRBV18,TRBJ1-2,.,TGTGCCAGCTCAGCCCCGGCGGGTGCCCATAACTATGGCTACACCTTC,CASSAPAGAHNYGYTF
few,TRBV3-1/TRBV3-2,TRBJ2-7,TRBD1,TGTGCCAGCAGCCAGGCCGACAGGGAACGCGAGCAGTACTTC,CASSQADREREQYF
many,TRBV5-4,TRBJ2-1,TRBD1,TGTGCCAGCAGCTTGGATGTGAGGGACAGGGGCGGCAATGAGCAGTTCTTC,CASSLDVRDRGGNEQFF
.,TRBV25-1,TRBJ1-1,TRBD1,TGTGCCAGCAGTGAATATGGGACAGGGGAGGACACTGAAGCTTTCTTT,CASSEYGTGEDTEAFF
.,TRBV5-1,TRBJ1-5,.,TGCGCCAGCAGCCTCCGCGGAGGTAGTGGTAGCAATCAGCCCCAGCATTTT,CASSLRGGSGSNQPQHF
.,TRBV10-2,TRBJ1-1,TRBD1,TGCGCCAGCAGTTCCTTTGGACAGGGAAGGGGCACTGAAGCTTTCTTT,CASSSFGQGRGTEAFF
.,TRBV24-1,TRBJ2-3,TRBD2,TGTGCCACCAGCTCTGGGGGGGGGAGCACAGATACGCAGTATTTT,CATSSGGGSTDTQYF
.,TRBV11-2,TRBJ1-3,.,TGTGCCAGCAACTCGGGAGTGTTCTCTGGAAACACCATATATTTT,CASNSGVFSGNTIYF
.,TRBV6-5,TRBJ2-7,.,TGTGCCAGCAGTTACTCTAGCAGCGCCTACGAGCAGTACTTC,CASSYSSSAYEQYF
.,TRBV6-6,TRBJ2-1,TRBD2,TGTGCCAGCAGTTACTCCAGCGGGGGGAAAGAGCAGTTCTTC,CASSYSSGGKEQFF
once,TRBV6-1,TRBJ1-1,.,TGTGCCAGCAGTGAAAGGAAGGGGAGGGGCGGCACTGAAGCTTTCTTT,CASSERKGRGGTEAFF
.,TRBV19,TRBJ1-6,.,TGTGCCAGTAGTATACAGCCGGGGTCACCCCTCCACTTT,CASSIQPGSPLHF
once,TRBV18,TRBJ2-2,.,TGTGCCAGCTCACCATCGAAGGAGGCGAACACCGGGGAGCTGTTTTTT,CASSPSKEANTGELFF
once,TRBV10-3,TRBJ2-2,TRBD2,TGTGCCATCAGTGAGCCGCCACTGACGGGGGGGCTAACCGGGGAGCTGTTTTTT,CAISEPPLTGGLTGELFF
.,TRBV7-9,TRBJ1-4,.,TGTGCCAGCAGCTTAGGCTTGGCCTTAAATGAAAAACTGTTTTTT,CASSLGLALNEKLFF
.,TRBV24-1,TRBJ2-2,TRBD2,TGTGCCACCAGTGGAGCGGGGGCCCTACAGAACACCGGGGAGCTGTTTTTT,CATSGAGALQNTGELFF
.,TRBV12-2,TRBJ1-4,.,TGTGCAAGTCGCTTCCCGACAGGGATTGAAAAACTGTTTTTT,CASRFPTGIEKLFF
.,TRBV7-3,TRBJ2-5,.,TGTGGACGGCCAGGCCTCCCGGTGGAGACCCAGTACTTC,CGRPGLPVETQYF
.,TRBV3-1/TRBV3-2,TRBJ2-3,.,TGTGCCAGCAGCCAAGGCGGGCATCGCGCGGATACGCAGTATTTT,CASSQGGHRADTQYF
.,TRBV12-3/TRBV12-4,TRBJ1-3,.,TGTGCCACAGGGTTGGGAAACACCATATATTTT,CATGLGNTIYF
.,TRBV6-5,TRBJ2-1,TRBD1,TGTGCCAGCACTGTAGGACAGGGTGACAATGAGCAGTTCTTC,CASTVGQGDNEQFF
few,TRBV7-9,TRBJ1-1,.,TGTGCCAGCAGTTCTTGGGGCGCGAACACTGAAGCTTTCTTT,CASSSWGANTEAFF
.,TRBV5-1,TRBJ2-1,.,TGCGCCAGCAGCTCTGACATGTACAATGAGCAGTTCTTC,CASSSDMYNEQFF
.,TRBV11-3,TRBJ2-1,TRBD1,TGTGCCAGCAGCCCGTCTAGGGGGCCCTATGAGCAGTTCTTC,CASSPSRGPYEQFF
.,TRBV7-9,TRBJ1-1,TRBD1,TGTGCCAGCAGCCCTGGACAGGGGGCAATTGGGAACACTGAAGCTTTCTTT,CASSPGQGAIGNTEAFF
.,TRBV25-1,TRBJ1-1,TRBD1,TGTGCCAGCAGGTTGACAGGGGGCACTGAAGCTTTCTTT,CASRLTGGTEAFF
.,TRBV9,TRBJ1-4,TRBD1,TGTGCCAGCAGCGTAGGCGGGACAGCTAATGAAAAACTGTTTTTT,CASSVGGTANEKLFF
.,TRBV5-1,TRBJ1-4,.,TGCGCCAGCAGCCTACTCGGGGGGGATGAAAAACTGTTTTTT,CASSLLGGDEKLFF
.,TRBV2,TRBJ2-3,TRBD1,TGTGCCAGCAGTGATGAGGGGGCCATCGATACGCAGTATTTT,CASSDEGAIDTQYF
.,TRBV5-5,TRBJ1-6,.,TGTGCCAGCAGCTTGGACAGTAATTCACCCCTCCACTTT,CASSLDSNSPLHF
.,TRBV27,TRBJ1-2,.,TGTGCCAGCAGTTTAGCCGCAGACAATGGCTACACCTTC,CASSLAADNGYTF
.,TRBV19,TRBJ2-1,TRBD1,TGTGCCGCCGGACAGGGGCAAAATGAGCAGTTCTTC,CAAGQGQNEQFF
medium-sized,TRBV12-3/TRBV12-4,TRBJ1-1,.,TGTGCCAGCAGTTTATCCACGGGGAAAGACGCTTTCTTT,CASSLSTGKDAFF
.,TRBV5-6,TRBJ2-5,.,TGTGCCAGCAGCTTGGTGGGGGAGGGCAGGGGTAGCCAAGAGACCCAGTACTTC,CASSLVGEGRGSQETQYF
.,TRBV24-1,TRBJ2-3,.,TGTGCCACCAGTGATTTGGCCAGCGGCGGGGGCTTAAGTACGCAGTATTTT,CATSDLASGGGLSTQYF
few,TRBV18,TRBJ1-2,.,TGTGCCAGCCGATTAACAGGGAAGGGTAACTATGGCTACACCTTC,CASRLTGKGNYGYTF
.,TRBV10-2,TRBJ2-3,TRBD2,TGCGCCAGCAGTGAGTCAAAACTAGCGGGGAGCACAGATACGCAGTATTTT,CASSESKLAGSTDTQYF
.,TRBV6-1,TRBJ1-5,TRBD1,TGTGCCAGCAGCATTACAGGGGGGAATCAGCCCCAGCATTTT,CASSITGGNQPQHF
.,TRBV19,TRBJ1-3,.,TGTGCCAGTAGTGGTCAGTCTGGAAACACCATATATTTT,CASSGQSGNTIYF
.,TRBV11-2,TRBJ1-2,.,TGTGCCAGCAGCTTAGAGAGAGGGTATGGCTACACCTTC,CASSLERGYGYTF
.,TRBV11-2,TRBJ1-1,TRBD1,TGTGCCAGCAGCTTATTAGGTACAGGGGGTATTGAAGCTTTCTTT,CASSLLGTGGIEAFF
.,TRBV9,TRBJ1-1,.,TGTGCCAGCAGCGTAGGTGTCTATGGCAGGGAACTTGAAGCTTTCTTT,CASSVGVYGRELEAFF
.,TRBV2,TRBJ1-2,.,TGTGCCAGCAGCGCCGGGGAGTGGATCGCCTTC,CASSAGEWIAF
.,TRBV7-9,TRBJ1-2,.,TGTGCCAGCAGTTTGGACAGTTCCTATGGCTACACCTTC,CASSLDSSYGYTF
.,TRBV11-2,TRBJ2-7,.,TGTGCCAGCAGCTCAACTCAGAACAGGGTCGAGCAGTACTTC,CASSSTQNRVEQYF
.,TRBV30,TRBJ2-2,TRBD1,TGTGCCTGGCGCCGGGACAGGGGAATCACCGGGGAGCTGTTTTTT,CAWRRDRGITGELFF
.,TRBV6-6,TRBJ1-1,.,TGTGCCAGCAGTCAACTGCAGGGGACTGAAGCTTTCTTT,CASSQLQGTEAFF
.,TRBV10-1,TRBJ1-3,.,TGCGCCAGCAGTGCCGGGGACTCTGGAAACACCATATATTTT,CASSAGDSGNTIYF
.,TRBV25-1,TRBJ1-4,.,TGTGCCAGCAGTGAAGAAGGGAGAGATGAAAAACTGTTTTTT,CASSEEGRDEKLFF
medium-sized,TRBV20-1,TRBJ1-1,.,TGCAGTGCTCCAGGGATCCCTGAAGCTTTCTTT,CSAPGIPEAFF
.,TRBV7-7,TRBJ2-1,.,TGTGCCAGCAGCTTAGACCTCGACTCCAGCAATGAGCAGTTCTTC,CASSLDLDSSNEQFF